The 27 T cell receptor beta chains below come from one sample, sequenced in a study of beta chain features in type 1 diabetes. Expressed TCRB transcripts were sequenced because the isolated RNA had all been reverse transcribed beforehand. Here immunoSEQ multiplex PCR was the method, and the copy in TCRdb shows in-frame clones only, minus some. The sample includes 620,000 or so clones, around 15% seen only once; the top ten take 0.093%. The sample was naive CD4+ T cells from blood. These receptors all stem from a man aged 18 to 29 in good health.

This clone was recorded a few times. The chain recombines TRBV30 with TRBJ1-1; no definite D call. Trimming took 2 bases from V and 1 from J, leaving 8 bases between them. This CDR3 has 13 amino acids. Per the germline V gene, CDR1 is GTSNPN and CDR2 is SVGIG (reference sequence). This CDR3 reads CAWSTGPNTEAFF. DNA of the CDR3: TGTGCCTGGAGTACCGGACCGAACACTGAAGCTTTCTTT.

This clone was counted only a few times. This chain links TRBV2 with TRBJ2-7; the D gene is possibly TRBD1 (5 bases). V lost 4 bases, J lost 6 bases, and 7 bases lay in between. The CDR3 has 11 amino acids. CDR1 SNHLY and CDR2 FYNNEI come from the germline V gene. CDR3 nucleotide sequence: TGTGCCAGCAGTGTAAGGGGCGAGCAGTACTTC. Translation gives CASSVRGEQYF.

The sample holds a few counts of this clone. J is TRBJ2-2 and V is TRBV10-3, with 11 bases identical to TRBD2. This CDR3 spans 15 amino acids. Germline V CDR1 and CDR2: ENHRY, SYGVKD. The trim removed 4 bases at V and 4 bases at J, leaving 2 bases unmatched. The CDR3 loop reads CAISGLAGGTGELFF. The CDR3 DNA reads as TGTGCCATCAGTGGCCTAGCGGGAGGCACCGGGGAGCTGTTTTTT.

To note about this clone: Mismatch with germline at one junction end may stem from a read error. This sequence joins TRBV7-7 and TRBJ2-5; D gene uncertain. This CDR3 contains 18 residues. The germline gives CDR1 SSHAT, CDR2 FNYEAQ (reference sequence). The CDR3 DNA reads as TGTGCTAGCAGCCCGGGTCCGACGGTAATGGTCTCAATGAAGACCCAGTACTTC. Translation gives CASSPGPTVMVSMKTQYF.

The V gene is TRBV7-9, the J gene TRBJ2-7, with 10 nucleotides matching TRBD1. Germline lookup yields CDR1 SEHNR and CDR2 FQNEAQ (reference sequence). V lost 5 bases, J lost 7 bases, and 11 bases stayed unmatched. The CDR3 has 15 residues. The CDR3 here is CASSPARDRGAEQYF. In nucleotides, the CDR3 is TGTGCCAGCAGCCCAGCGCGGGACAGGGGAGCAGAGCAGTACTTC.

This clone came up once. This rearrangement joins TRBV18 to TRBJ1-5; D gene uncertain. The CDR3 loop spans 16 amino acids. The V end lost 4 bases, the J end lost 3 bases, and 16 bases lay between the germline ends. CDR1 KGHSH and CDR2 LQKENI come from the germline V gene. CDR3 bases: TGTGCCAGCTCACTTGTTAGGTCCTTACTCAATCAGCCCCAGCATTTT. Protein: CASSLVRSLLNQPQHF.

V is TRBV2 and J is TRBJ1-5; D is ambiguous. With 1 base removed from V and 0 bases from J, the gap between germline ends came to 7 bases. The germline gives CDR1 SNHLY, CDR2 FYNNEI. The CDR3 has 15 residues. The CDR3, as DNA: TGTGCCAGCAGTGAAGATGGGGTTAGCAATCAGCCCCAGCATTTT. Translating it yields CASSEDGVSNQPQHF.

The chain carries TRBV4-3 and TRBJ2-5; D is undetermined. Germline loops: CDR1 LGHNA, CDR2 YSLEER. This CDR3 has 14 amino acids. The V end lost 1 base, the J end lost 7 bases, and 13 bases lay between the germline ends. CDR3 in DNA: TGCGCCAGCAGCCAAGTTCTGGTGAAAGGGACCCAGTACTTC. The encoded protein is CASSQVLVKGTQYF.

This chain uses TRBV10-3 with TRBJ1-5, with D perhaps TRBD1 (5 bases). V dropped 2 bases and J dropped 4 bases, with 12 bases sitting between them. This CDR3 region has 15 residues. Germline CDR1 ENHRY, CDR2 SYGVKD. CDR3 coding DNA: TGTGCCATCAGTGAGCAGGGAGTTCGGAATCAGCCCCAGCATTTT. Translation: CAISEQGVRNQPQHF.

This clone appeared a few times. This rearrangement joins TRBV5-1 to TRBJ2-4, with 10 bases lining up with TRBD2. This CDR3 is built from 18 residues. V was pared by 3 bases and J by 0 bases, with 9 bases of the junction left unmatched. Germline V gene lookup returns CDR1 SGHRS and CDR2 YFSETQ. The CDR3 DNA reads TGCGCCAGCAGCTCGAGACTAGCGGGCATACAAGCCAAAAACATTCAGTACTTC. This gives the protein CASSSRLAGIQAKNIQYF.

The chain uses TRBV29-1 and TRBJ1-4; D is unclear. The length of the CDR3 is 12 residues. Trimming stripped 6 bases from V and 3 bases from J, with 8 bases between. The germline gives CDR1 SQVTM, CDR2 ANQGSEA. This chain's CDR3 is CSVARANEKLFF. CDR3 nucleotide sequence: TGCAGCGTCGCTCGAGCTAATGAAAAACTGTTTTTT.

The chain recombines TRBV18 with TRBJ2-5; D is undetermined. The germline CDR1 and CDR2 sequences are KGHSH and LQKENI. This CDR3 region has 12 residues. V was clipped by 2 bases and J by 3 bases, with 4 bases between them. CDR3 loop: CASSPLEETQYF. The CDR3 coding sequence is TGTGCCAGCTCACCATTAGAAGAGACCCAGTACTTC. The whole variable domain, remainder taken from reference TRBV18 and TRBJ2-5, is NAGVMQNPRHLVRRRGQEARLRCSPMKGHSHVYWYRQLPEEGLKFMVYLQKENIIDESGMPKERFSAEFPKEGPSILRIQQVVRGDSAAYFCASSPLEETQYFGPGTRLLVL.

This clone appeared a few times. CDR3 sequence reads: CASSGIWDRETEAFF. The CDR3 nucleotides read TGTGCCAGCAGCGGCATTTGGGACAGGGAGACTGAAGCTTTCTTT. This sequence joins TRBV5-6 and TRBJ1-1, with 9 bases identical to TRBD1. The V gene's germline CDR1 is SGHDT and CDR2 YYEEEE. The junction had 9 bases not matched to a gene; V was cut back by 4 bases and J by 5 bases. This CDR3 has 15 residues.

The chain has TRBV27 and TRBJ1-2; no firm D call. Germline loops: CDR1 MNHEY, CDR2 SMNVEV (reference sequence). The CDR3 spans 14 residues. Trimming stripped 10 bases from V and 3 bases from J, with 18 bases between. CDR3 amino acids: CATRPFGRDYGYTF. The CDR3 DNA reads TGTGCCACCCGTCCGTTCGGCCGTGACTATGGCTACACCTTC.

CDR3 region: CSVEDRQRLAKNIQYF. CDR3 in DNA: TGCAGCGTTGAAGATCGCCAGCGGCTAGCCAAAAACATTCAGTACTTC. V gene TRBV29-1 combines with J gene TRBJ2-4; tentatively, D is TRBD2 (5 bases). The CDR3 totals 16 residues. Between the trimmed V and J ends, which lost 0 bases and 0 bases, there was a span of 12 bases. Germline CDR1 is SQVTM and CDR2 is ANQGSEA.

The J gene is TRBJ2-5, the V gene TRBV5-4; D possibly corresponds to TRBD2 (5 bases). CDR1 SGHNT and CDR2 YYREEE come from the germline V gene (reference sequence). V was trimmed by 4 bases and J by 5 bases, leaving 18 bases between them. The CDR3 is made up of 15 amino acids. The DNA for the CDR3 is TGTGCCAGCAGCCCGCCCGGGATCACCCGGGAGACCCAGTACTTC. Translating it yields CASSPPGITRETQYF.

This clone was seen a few times. V usage is TRBV7-8 and J usage is TRBJ2-5; 7 nucleotides align to TRBD1. Trimming at V came to 8 bases and at J to 1 base, leaving 10 bases not matched to a gene. Germline V lookup: CDR1 SGHVS, CDR2 FQNEAQ. CDR3 length: 15 amino acids. In DNA, the CDR3 is TGTGCCAGCTCGGGCAGGGGGTTCGTCCAAGAGACCCAGTACTTC. This sequence encodes CASSGRGFVQETQYF.

This clone was seen more than once but under ten times. The V call is TRBV2, the J call TRBJ2-3; 8 bases agree with TRBD2. Germline V CDR1 and CDR2: SNHLY, FYNNEI. The CDR3 extends over 13 amino acids. The CDR3 sequence is CAPRGALTDTQYF. Here the CDR3 DNA reads TGTGCGCCGCGGGGGGCCCTCACAGATACGCAGTATTTT.

A few counts support this clone. V usage is TRBV28 and J usage is TRBJ1-5; possibly TRBD1 for D (5 bases). This CDR3 contains 15 residues. Trimming left V 7 bases short and J 6 bases short, with 19 bases between. Germline V gene data show CDR1 as MDHEN and CDR2 as SYDVKM. DNA for the CDR3: TGTGCCAGCACCTCCAGAGGGGCGAAAAGTCAGCCCCAGCATTTT. It specifies CASTSRGAKSQPQHF.

This clone was detected a few times. This chain links TRBV9 with TRBJ2-1; 9 bases agree with TRBD2. The CDR3 has 15 amino acids. J lost 3 bases, V lost 4 bases, and 5 bases had no gene match. CDR1 is SGDLS and CDR2 is YYNGEE in the germline V gene. For the CDR3, the DNA is TGTGCCAGCAGCTCCTCTAGCGGGAACTACAATGAGCAGTTCTTC. As protein: CASSSSSGNYNEQFF.

V is TRBV10-3 and J is TRBJ2-1, with D tentatively TRBD2 (6 bases). Trimming took off 0 bases at V and 12 bases at J, with 21 bases between the two ends. CDR3 length equals 16 residues. CDR1 is ENHRY, CDR2 SYGVKD, per germline. DNA for the CDR3: TGTGCCATCAGTGAGTCTAGAGGCGGGACGATAACTCGGCAGTTCTTC. Encoded protein: CAISESRGGTITRQFF.

In regard to this clone: One end of the junction varies from germline; a read error may be responsible. The chain joins TRBV20-1 to TRBJ2-5; no definite D call. The CDR3 is made up of 11 amino acids. CDR1 is DFQATT and CDR2 is SNEGSKA in the germline V gene (reference sequence). The CDR3 loop is CSPQDQETQYF. The CDR3 DNA reads TGTAGCCCCCAGGACCAAGAGACCCAGTACTTC.

V is TRBV9 and J is TRBJ2-3; weak D call: TRBD2 (5 bases). V shed 3 bases and J shed 0 bases, with 11 bases lying between them. Per germline, CDR1 SGDLS and CDR2 YYNGEE. The CDR3 sequence is 15 residues long. The CDR3 nucleotides read TGTGCCAGCAGCGCCAGACTAACTAGCACAGATACGCAGTATTTT. It specifies CASSARLTSTDTQYF.

Only a few counts were recorded for this clone. The chain uses TRBV5-1 and TRBJ2-5; a weak D match, TRBD1 (5 bases). Germline lookup yields CDR1 SGHRS and CDR2 YFSETQ. This CDR3 has 16 residues. Trimming stripped 0 bases from V and 1 base from J, with 13 bases between. The CDR3 loop reads CASSLVGGALQETQYF. CDR3 coding DNA: TGCGCCAGCAGCTTGGTGGGTGGGGCCCTCCAAGAGACCCAGTACTTC.

This clone was picked up a small number of times. This rearrangement joins TRBV5-4 to TRBJ2-3; D gene unclear. In germline, CDR1 is SGHNT, CDR2 YYREEE (reference sequence). The CDR3 length is 14 residues. V shed 1 base and J shed 0 bases, with 6 bases lying between them. CDR3 bases: TGTGCCAGCAGCTTGTCCCCTAGCACAGATACGCAGTATTTT. Amino acid sequence: CASSLSPSTDTQYF.

The rearrangement joins TRBV6-7 to TRBJ1-1; 8 nucleotides align to TRBD1. TRBV6-7 is noted as an ORF with a role that remains uncertain. The V segment lost 10 bases and the J segment 4 bases; nucleotides outside the gene matches: 11. The CDR3 covers 14 residues. The CDR3, as DNA: TGTGCCAACGTCGGCAGGGGGCTCGGCACTGAAGCTTTCTTT. Its protein product is CANVGRGLGTEAFF.

In its sample, this clone was seen a few times. CDR3 residues: CASSRSGLEYNEQFF. In nucleotides, the CDR3 is TGTGCCAGCTCGCGTAGCGGGCTGGAGTACAATGAGCAGTTCTTC. The rearrangement links TRBV18 to TRBJ2-1, with 7 bases lining up with TRBD2. This CDR3 comprises 15 residues. V trimming: 6 bases; J trimming: 4 bases; junction bases outside the gene matches: 9. The V gene's germline CDR1 is KGHSH and CDR2 LQKENI.